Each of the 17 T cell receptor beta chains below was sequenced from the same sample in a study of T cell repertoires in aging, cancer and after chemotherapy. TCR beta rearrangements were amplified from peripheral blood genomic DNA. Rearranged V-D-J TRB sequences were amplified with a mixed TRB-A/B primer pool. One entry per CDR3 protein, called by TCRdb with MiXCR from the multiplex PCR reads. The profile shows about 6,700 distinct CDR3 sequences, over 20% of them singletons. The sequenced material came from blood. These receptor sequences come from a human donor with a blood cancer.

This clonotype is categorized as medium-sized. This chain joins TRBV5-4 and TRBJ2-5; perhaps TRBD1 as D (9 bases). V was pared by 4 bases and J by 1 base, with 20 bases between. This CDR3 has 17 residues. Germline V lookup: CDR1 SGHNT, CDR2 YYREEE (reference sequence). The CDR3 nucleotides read TGTGCCAGCAGCCACGGGGGGGGACAGGGATTCCAAGAGACCCAGTACTTC. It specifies CASSHGGGQGFQETQYF. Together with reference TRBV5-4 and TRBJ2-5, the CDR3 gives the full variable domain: ETGVTQSPTHLIKTRGQQVTLRCSSQSGHNTVSWYQQALGQGPQFIFQYYREEENGRGNFPPRFSGLQFPNYSSELNVNALELDDSALYLCASSHGGGQGFQETQYFGPGTRLLVL.

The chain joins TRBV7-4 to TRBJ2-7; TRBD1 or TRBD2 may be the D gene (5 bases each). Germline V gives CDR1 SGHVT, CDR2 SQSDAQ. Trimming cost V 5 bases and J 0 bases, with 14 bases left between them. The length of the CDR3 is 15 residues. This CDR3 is CASSPRPGTSYEQYF. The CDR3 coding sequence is TGTGCCAGCAGCCCTCGTCCTGGGACCTCCTACGAGCAGTACTTC.

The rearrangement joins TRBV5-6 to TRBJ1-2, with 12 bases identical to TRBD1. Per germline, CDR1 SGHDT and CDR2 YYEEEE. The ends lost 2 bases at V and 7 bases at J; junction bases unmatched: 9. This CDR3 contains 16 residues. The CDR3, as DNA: TGTGCCAGCAGCTTCGCTCCGGGACAGGGGGCCGGTGGCTACACCTTC. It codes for CASSFAPGQGAGGYTF. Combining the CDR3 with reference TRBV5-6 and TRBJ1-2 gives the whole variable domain DAGVTQSPTHLIKTRGQQVTLRCSPKSGHDTVSWYQQALGQGPQFIFQYYEEEERQRGNFPDRFSGHQFPNYSSELNVNALLLGDSALYLCASSFAPGQGAGGYTFGSGTRLTVV.

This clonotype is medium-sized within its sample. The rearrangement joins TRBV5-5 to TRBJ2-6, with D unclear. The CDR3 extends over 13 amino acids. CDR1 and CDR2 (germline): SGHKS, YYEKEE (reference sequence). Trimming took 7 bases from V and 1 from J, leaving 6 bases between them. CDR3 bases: TGTGCCAGCGCAGCGTCTGGGGCCAACGTCCTGACTTTC. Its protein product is CASAASGANVLTF.

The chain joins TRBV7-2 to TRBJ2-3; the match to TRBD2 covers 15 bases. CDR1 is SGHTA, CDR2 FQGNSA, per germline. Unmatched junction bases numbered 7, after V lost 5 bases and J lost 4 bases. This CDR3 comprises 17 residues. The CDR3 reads CASSPPGLAGGADTQYF. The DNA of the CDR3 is TGTGCCAGCAGCCCACCGGGACTAGCGGGAGGCGCAGATACGCAGTATTTT. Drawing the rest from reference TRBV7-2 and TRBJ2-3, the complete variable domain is GAGVSQSPSNKVTEKGKDVELRCDPISGHTALYWYRQSLGQGLEFLIYFQGNSAPDKSGLPSDRFSAERTGGSVSTLTIQRTQQEDSAVYLCASSPPGLAGGADTQYFGPGTRLTVL.

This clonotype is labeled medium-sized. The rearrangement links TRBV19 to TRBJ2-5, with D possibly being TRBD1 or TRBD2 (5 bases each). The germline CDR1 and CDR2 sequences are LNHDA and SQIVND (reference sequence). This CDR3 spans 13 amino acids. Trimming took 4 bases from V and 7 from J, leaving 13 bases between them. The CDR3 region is CASSKGPLGTQYF. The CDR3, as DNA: TGTGCCAGTAGTAAGGGACCCCTTGGGACCCAGTACTTC. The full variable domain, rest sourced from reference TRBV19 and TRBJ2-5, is DGGITQSPKYLFRKEGQNVTLSCEQNLNHDAMYWYRQDPGQGLRLIYYSQIVNDFQKGDIAEGYSVSREKKESFPLTVTSAQKNPTAFYLCASSKGPLGTQYFGPGTRLLVL.

In DNA, the CDR3 is TGTGCCAGCAGCTTAGGGGGGCGCACAGATACGCAGTATTTT. It translates to CASSLGGRTDTQYF. The chain uses TRBV27 and TRBJ2-3; the D call may be TRBD1 or TRBD2 (6 bases each). This CDR3 has 14 residues. Germline V CDR1 and CDR2: MNHEY, SMNVEV (reference sequence). V lost 6 bases to trimming and J lost 1 base, with 11 bases between them.

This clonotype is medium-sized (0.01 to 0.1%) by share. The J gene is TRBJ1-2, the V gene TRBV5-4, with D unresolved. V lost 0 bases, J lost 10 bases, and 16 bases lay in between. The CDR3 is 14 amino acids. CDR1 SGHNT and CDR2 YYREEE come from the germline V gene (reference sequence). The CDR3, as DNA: TGTGCCAGCAGCTTGGTTAAGACCGGGAACGACTACACCTTC. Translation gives CASSLVKTGNDYTF.

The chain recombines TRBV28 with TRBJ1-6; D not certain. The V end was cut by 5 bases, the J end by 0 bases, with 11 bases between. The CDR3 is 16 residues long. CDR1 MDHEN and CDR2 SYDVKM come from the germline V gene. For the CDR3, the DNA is TGTGCCAGCAGTCCCTACAAGAGCTCCTATAATTCACCCCTCCACTTT. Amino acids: CASSPYKSSYNSPLHF.

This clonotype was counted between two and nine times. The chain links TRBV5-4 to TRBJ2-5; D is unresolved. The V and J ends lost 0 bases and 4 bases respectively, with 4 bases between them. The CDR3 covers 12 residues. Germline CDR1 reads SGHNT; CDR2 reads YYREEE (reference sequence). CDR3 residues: CASSLGPETQYF. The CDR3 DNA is TGTGCCAGCAGCTTGGGTCCAGAGACCCAGTACTTC.

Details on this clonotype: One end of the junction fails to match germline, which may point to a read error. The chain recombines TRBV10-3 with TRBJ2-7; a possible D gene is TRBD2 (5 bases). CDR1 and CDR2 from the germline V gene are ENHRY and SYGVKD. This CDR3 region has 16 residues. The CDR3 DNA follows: TGTGCCAGCAGTCCCTCAACCCAGGACTGGGCCTACGAGCAGTACTTC. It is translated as CASSPSTQDWAYEQYF.

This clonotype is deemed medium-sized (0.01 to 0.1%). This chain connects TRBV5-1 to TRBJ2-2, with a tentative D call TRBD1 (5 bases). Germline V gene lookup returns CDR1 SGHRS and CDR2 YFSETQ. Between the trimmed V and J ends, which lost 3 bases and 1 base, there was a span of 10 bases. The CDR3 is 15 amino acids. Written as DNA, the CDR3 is TGCGCCAGCAGCTCTAGGGGCCGGAACACCGGGGAGCTGTTTTTT. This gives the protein CASSSRGRNTGELFF.

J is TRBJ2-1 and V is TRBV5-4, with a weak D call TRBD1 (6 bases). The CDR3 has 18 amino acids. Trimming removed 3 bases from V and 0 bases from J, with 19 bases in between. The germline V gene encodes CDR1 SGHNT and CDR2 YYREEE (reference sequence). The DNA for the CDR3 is TGTGCCAGCAGCTCAAACAGGGCAGCTGTTCTCTCCTACAATGAGCAGTTCTTC. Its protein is CASSSNRAAVLSYNEQFF.

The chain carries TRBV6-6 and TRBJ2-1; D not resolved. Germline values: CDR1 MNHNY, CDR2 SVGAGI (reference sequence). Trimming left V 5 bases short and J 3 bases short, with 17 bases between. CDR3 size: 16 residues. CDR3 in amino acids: CASSNPYSERYNEQFF. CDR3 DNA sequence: TGTGCCAGCAGTAACCCCTACTCGGAACGCTACAATGAGCAGTTCTTC.

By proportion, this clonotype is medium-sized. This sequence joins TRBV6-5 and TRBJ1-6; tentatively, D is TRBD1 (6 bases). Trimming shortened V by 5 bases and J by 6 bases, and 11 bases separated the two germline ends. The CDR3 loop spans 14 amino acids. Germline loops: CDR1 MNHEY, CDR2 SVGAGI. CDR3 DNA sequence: TGTGCCAGCAGTAAGGGGGTTACTAATTCACCCCTCCACTTT. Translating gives CASSKGVTNSPLHF.

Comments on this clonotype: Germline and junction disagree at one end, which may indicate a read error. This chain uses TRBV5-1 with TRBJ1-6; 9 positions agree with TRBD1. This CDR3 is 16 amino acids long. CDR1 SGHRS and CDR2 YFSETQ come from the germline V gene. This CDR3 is CASSLGQGFYNSPLHF. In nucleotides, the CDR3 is TGTGCCAGCAGCCTGGGACAGGGTTTCTATAATTCACCCCTCCACTTT.

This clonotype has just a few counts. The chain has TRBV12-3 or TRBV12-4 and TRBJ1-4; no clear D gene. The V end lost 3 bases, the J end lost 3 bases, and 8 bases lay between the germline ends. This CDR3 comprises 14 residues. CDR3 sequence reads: CASSFTGPNEKLFF. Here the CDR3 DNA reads TGTGCCAGCAGTTTTACGGGCCCTAATGAAAAACTGTTTTTT.